The present T cell receptor beta chain was sequenced within a study of breast tumors, draining lymph nodes, adjacent tissues. V dropped 4 bases and J dropped 3 bases, with 21 bases sitting between them. This CDR3 has 17 amino acids. Germline V gene lookup returns CDR1 SGHTA and CDR2 FQGNSA. Samples came from axillary lymph nodes draining the breast cancer. This clonotype was counted ten times or more. TCRdb re-called the multiplex PCR reads with MiXCR, one entry per CDR3 protein. Counted here are around 120,000 distinct CDR3 sequences, about 20% occurring once; the ten biggest clones make up roughly 4%.

V and J are TRBV7-2 and TRBJ2-5; D unresolved. The sample was axillary lymph node tissue. The receptor was isolated from a female donor with breast cancer. Some clones in this sample may be carry-over from other donors' samples. In DNA, the CDR3 is TGTGCCAGCAGCTACCCCGGTCGAGGCGAAAACAAAGAGACCCAGTACTTC. Protein: CASSYPGRGENKETQYF.